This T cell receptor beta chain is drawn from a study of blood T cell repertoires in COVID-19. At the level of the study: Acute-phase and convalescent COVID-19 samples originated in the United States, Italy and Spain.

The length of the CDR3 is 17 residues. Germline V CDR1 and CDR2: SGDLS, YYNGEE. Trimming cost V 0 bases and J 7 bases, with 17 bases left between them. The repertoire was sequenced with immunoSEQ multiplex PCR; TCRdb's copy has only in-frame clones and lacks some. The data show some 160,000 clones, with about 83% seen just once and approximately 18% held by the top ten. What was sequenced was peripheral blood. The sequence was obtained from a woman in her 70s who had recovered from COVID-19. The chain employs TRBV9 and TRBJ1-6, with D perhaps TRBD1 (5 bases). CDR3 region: CASSVAGSGGRNSPLHF. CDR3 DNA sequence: TGTGCCAGCAGCGTAGCGGGGTCGGGGGGTCGGAATTCACCCCTCCACTTT.